This entry is about one TCR beta chain. Antigen specificity is unknown. Germline-derived CDR1 and CDR2 are LGHNA and YSLEER. This CDR3 has 16 amino acids. This sample is drawn from a study of CXCR3-negative and CXCR3-positive naive CD8 T cells. Overall study results and limits: TRBV-TRBJ usage was similar across naive CXCR3 subsets but distinct in memory cells. Relative to CXCR3-negative naive cells, CXCR3-positive naive cells had more hydrophobic TRB CDR3s.

Carrying UMI labels, the TRB cDNA libraries were prepared through 5' RACE. TCRdb reprocessed the 5' RACE reads, keeping one entry per CDR3 protein, no DNA. The sample data list over 95,000 distinct CDR3 sequences. This receptor was obtained from a human donor in good health. Some clones in this sample may be carry-over from other donors' samples. The chain joins TRBV4-3 to TRBJ1-1; absent DNA, TCRdb's TRBD1 call cannot be checked. Sequenced sample: naive CXCR3+ CD8+ T cells from blood. Specified subset: CD45RO-CCR7+CD27+CD95- naive CD8+ T cells expressing CXCR3 (TNR3+). The CDR3 sequence is CASSQVLGQGYSEAFF.